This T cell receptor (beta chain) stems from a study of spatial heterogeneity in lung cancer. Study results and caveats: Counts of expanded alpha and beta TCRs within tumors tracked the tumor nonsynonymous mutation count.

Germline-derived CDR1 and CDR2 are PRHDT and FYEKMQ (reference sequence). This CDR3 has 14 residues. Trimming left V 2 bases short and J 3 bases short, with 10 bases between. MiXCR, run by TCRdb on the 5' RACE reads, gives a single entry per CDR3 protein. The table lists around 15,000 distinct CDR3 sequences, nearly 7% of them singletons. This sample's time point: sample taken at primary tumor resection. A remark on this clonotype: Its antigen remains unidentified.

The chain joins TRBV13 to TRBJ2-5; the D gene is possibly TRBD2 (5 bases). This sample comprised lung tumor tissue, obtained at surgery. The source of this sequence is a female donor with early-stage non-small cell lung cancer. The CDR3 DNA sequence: TGTGCCAGCAGCTTAAGGACTTTCAAAGAGACCCAGTACTTC. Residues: CASSLRTFKETQYF.